The entry below describes one T cell receptor (beta chain). This sample was taken from a study of blood T cell repertoires in COVID-19. How the authors handled the data: Amplification from reference gene primers served as the basis for estimated nucleated cell counts. The method was immunoSEQ multiplex PCR; TCRdb's version includes in-frame clones alone and lacks a portion of them. V and J calls and clone size follow that table, whereas D and trimming were derived from the DNA. The sample includes 150,000 to 200,000 clones, about 82% seen only once; the top ten take 6.5%. The CDR3 contains 15 residues. The V gene end was trimmed by 0 bases and the J gene end by 2 bases; junction bases not matched to a gene: 2. Per germline, CDR1 PRHDT and CDR2 FYEKMQ (reference sequence).

The source of this sequence is a man aged 65 to 79 with active or convalescent COVID-19. The source material was peripheral blood. The rearrangement links TRBV13 to TRBJ2-5; the match to TRBD1 covers 8 bases. The CDR3 sequence: CASSLGWTGQETQYF. The CDR3 coding sequence is TGTGCCAGCAGCTTAGGCTGGACAGGGCAAGAGACCCAGTACTTC.